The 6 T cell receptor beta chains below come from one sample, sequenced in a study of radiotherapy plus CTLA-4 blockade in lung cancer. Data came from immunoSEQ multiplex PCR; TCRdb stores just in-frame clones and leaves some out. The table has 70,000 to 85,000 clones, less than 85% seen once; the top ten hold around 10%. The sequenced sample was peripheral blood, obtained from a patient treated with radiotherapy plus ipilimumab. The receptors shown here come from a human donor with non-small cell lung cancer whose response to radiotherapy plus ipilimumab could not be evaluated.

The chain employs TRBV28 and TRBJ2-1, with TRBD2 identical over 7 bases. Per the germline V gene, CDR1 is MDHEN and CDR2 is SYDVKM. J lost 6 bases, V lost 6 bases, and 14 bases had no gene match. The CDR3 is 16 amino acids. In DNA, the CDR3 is TGTGCCAGCAGGGGGCTTTTGTGGGGGGGAAGCAATGAGCAGTTCTTC. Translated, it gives CASRGLLWGGSNEQFF.

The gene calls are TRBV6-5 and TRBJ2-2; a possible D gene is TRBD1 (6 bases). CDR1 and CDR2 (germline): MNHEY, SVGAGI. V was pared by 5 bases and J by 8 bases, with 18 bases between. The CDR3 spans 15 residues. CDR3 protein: CASSNLKTGGGELFF. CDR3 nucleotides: TGTGCCAGCAGTAATCTAAAGACAGGCGGTGGGGAGCTGTTTTTT.

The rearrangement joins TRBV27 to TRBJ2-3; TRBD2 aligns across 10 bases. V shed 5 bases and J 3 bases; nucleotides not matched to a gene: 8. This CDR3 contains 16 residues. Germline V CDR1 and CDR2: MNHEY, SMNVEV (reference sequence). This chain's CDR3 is CASSPSGGETTDTQYF. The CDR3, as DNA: TGTGCCAGCAGTCCTAGCGGGGGCGAGACGACAGATACGCAGTATTTT.

CDR3 in amino acids: CASGANPSYEQYF. CDR3 coding DNA: TGTGCCAGCGGAGCCAACCCATCCTACGAGCAGTACTTC. This chain joins TRBV6-1 and TRBJ2-7; D remains ambiguous. The CDR3 has 13 residues. With 8 bases removed from V and 1 base from J, the gap between germline ends came to 12 bases. Germline V gene sequence: CDR1 MNHNS, CDR2 SASEGT.

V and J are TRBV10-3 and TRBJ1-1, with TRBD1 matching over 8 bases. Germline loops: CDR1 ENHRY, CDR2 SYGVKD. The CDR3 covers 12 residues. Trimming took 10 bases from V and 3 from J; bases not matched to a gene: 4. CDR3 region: CATGQGDTEAFF. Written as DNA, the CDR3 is TGTGCCACCGGACAGGGAGACACTGAAGCTTTCTTT.

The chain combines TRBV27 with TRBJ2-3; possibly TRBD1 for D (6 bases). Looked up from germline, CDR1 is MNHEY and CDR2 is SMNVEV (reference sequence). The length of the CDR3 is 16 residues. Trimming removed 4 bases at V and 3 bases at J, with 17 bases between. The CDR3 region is CASSSGQRNPTDTQYF. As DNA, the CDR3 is TGTGCCAGCAGTTCCGGACAGAGGAATCCAACAGATACGCAGTATTTT.